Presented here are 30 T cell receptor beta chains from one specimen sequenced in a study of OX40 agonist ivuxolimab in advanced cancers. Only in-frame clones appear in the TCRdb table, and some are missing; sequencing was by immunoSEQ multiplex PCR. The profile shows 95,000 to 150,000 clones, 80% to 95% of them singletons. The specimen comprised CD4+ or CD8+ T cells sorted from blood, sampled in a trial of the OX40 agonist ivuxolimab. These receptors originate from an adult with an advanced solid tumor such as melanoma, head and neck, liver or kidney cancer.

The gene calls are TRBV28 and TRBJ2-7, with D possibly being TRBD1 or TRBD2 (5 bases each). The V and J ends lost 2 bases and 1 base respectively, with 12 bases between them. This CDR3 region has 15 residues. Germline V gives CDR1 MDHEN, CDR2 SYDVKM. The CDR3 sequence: CASSLTGDPSYEQYF. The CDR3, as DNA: TGTGCCAGCAGTTTAACCGGGGACCCTTCCTACGAGCAGTACTTC. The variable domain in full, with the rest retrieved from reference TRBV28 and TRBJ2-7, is DVKVTQSSRYLVKRTGEKVFLECVQDMDHENMFWYRQDPGLGLRLIYFSYDVKMKEKGDIPEGYSVSREKKERFSLILESASTNQTSMYLCASSLTGDPSYEQYFGPGTRLTVT.

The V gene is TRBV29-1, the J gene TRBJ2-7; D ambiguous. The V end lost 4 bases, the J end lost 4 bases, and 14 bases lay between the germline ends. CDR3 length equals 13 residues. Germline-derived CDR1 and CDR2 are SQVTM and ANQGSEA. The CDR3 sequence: CSVAFPVAYEQYF. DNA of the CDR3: TGCAGCGTTGCCTTCCCGGTTGCGTACGAGCAGTACTTC.

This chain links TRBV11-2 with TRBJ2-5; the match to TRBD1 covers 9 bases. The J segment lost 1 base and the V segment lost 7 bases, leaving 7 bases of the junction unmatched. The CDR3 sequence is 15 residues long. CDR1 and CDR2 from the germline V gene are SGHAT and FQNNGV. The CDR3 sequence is CASTGTGTVQETQYF. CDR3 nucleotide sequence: TGTGCCAGCACTGGGACAGGGACGGTCCAAGAGACCCAGTACTTC.

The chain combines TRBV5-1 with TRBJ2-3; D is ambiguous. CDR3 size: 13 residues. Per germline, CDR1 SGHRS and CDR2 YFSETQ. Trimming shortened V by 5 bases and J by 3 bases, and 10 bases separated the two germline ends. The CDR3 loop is CASSNLGTDTQYF. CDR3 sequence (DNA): TGCGCCAGCAGTAATTTAGGAACAGATACGCAGTATTTT.

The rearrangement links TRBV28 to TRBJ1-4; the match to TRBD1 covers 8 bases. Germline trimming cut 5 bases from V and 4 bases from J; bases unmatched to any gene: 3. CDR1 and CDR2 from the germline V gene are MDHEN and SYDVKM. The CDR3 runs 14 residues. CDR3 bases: TGTGCCAGCAGTCGGGACAGGAGTAATGAAAAACTGTTTTTT. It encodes CASSRDRSNEKLFF.

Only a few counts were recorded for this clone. The CDR3 loop reads CASGPQRLTGAEAFF. As DNA, the CDR3 is TGTGCTAGTGGTCCCCAACGACTTACAGGGGCCGAAGCTTTCTTT. This rearrangement joins TRBV12-5 to TRBJ1-1; TRBD1 agrees at 7 bases. This CDR3 contains 15 residues. Germline V gene sequence: CDR1 LGHNT, CDR2 FRNRAP. V gave up 5 bases and J gave up 8 bases; unmatched junction bases: 14. Complete variable domain (other parts from reference TRBV12-5 and TRBJ1-1): DARVTQTPRHKVTEMGQEVTMRCQPILGHNTVFWYRQTMMQGLELLAYFRNRAPLDDSGMPKDRFSAEMPDATLATLKIQPSEPRDSAVYFCASGPQRLTGAEAFFGQGTRLTVV.

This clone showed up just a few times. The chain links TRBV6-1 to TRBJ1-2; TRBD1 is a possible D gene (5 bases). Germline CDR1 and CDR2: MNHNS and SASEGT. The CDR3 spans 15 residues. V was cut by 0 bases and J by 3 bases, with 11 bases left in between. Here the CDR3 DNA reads TGTGCCAGCAGTGAAGCGGGGCAGGGTTACTATGGCTACACCTTC. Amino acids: CASSEAGQGYYGYTF.

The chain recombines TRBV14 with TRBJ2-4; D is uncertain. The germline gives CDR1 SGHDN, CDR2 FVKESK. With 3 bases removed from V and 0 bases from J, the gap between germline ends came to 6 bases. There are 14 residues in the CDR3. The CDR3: CASSQGIAKNIQYF. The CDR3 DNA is TGTGCCAGCAGCCAGGGCATAGCCAAAAACATTCAGTACTTC.

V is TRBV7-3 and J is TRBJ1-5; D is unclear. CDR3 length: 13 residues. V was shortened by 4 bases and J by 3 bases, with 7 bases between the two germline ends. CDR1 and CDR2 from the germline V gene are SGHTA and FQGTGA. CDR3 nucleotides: TGTGCCAGCAGCTGGGCCTCCAATCAGCCCCAGCATTTT. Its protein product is CASSWASNQPQHF.

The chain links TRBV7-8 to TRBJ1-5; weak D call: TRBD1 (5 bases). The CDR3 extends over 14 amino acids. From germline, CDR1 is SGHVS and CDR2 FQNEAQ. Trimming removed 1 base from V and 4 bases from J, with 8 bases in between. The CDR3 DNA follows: TGTGCCAGCAGCTTAGTGGAGGGGAATCAGCCCCAGCATTTT. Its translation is CASSLVEGNQPQHF.

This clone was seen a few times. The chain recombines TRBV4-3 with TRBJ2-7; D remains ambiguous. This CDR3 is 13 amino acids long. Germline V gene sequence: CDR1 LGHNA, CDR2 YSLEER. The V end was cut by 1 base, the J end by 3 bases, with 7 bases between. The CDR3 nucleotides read TGCGCCAGCAGCCAAGGACTTCGCTACGAGCAGTACTTC. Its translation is CASSQGLRYEQYF.

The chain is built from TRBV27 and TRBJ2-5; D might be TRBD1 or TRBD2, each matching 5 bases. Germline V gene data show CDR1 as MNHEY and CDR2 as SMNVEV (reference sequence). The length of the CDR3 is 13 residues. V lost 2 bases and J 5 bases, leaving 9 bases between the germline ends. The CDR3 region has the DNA TGTGCCAGCAGTTTAGAGGGGCCGGAGACCCAGTACTTC. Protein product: CASSLEGPETQYF.

The CDR3 is CASSPPRSGRGDEQFF. In DNA, the CDR3 is TGTGCCAGCAGCCCCCCCCGGAGCGGGAGGGGCGATGAGCAGTTCTTC. The V call is TRBV11-3, the J call TRBJ2-1; 10 positions match TRBD2. Germline V lookup: CDR1 SGHNT, CDR2 YENEEA. The ends lost 5 bases at V and 8 bases at J; junction bases unmatched: 12. There are 16 residues in the CDR3. Looking up the rest from reference TRBV11-3 and TRBJ2-1 gives the full variable domain: EAGVVQSPRYKIIEKKQPVAFWCNPISGHNTLYWYLQNLGQGPELLIRYENEEAVDDSQLPKDRFSAERLKGVDSTLKIQPAELGDSAVYLCASSPPRSGRGDEQFFGPGTRLTVL.

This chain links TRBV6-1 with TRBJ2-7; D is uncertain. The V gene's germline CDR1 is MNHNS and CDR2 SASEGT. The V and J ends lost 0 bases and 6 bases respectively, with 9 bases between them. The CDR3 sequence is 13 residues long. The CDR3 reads CASSEALYGEQYF. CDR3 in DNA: TGTGCCAGCAGTGAAGCGCTCTACGGCGAGCAGTACTTC.

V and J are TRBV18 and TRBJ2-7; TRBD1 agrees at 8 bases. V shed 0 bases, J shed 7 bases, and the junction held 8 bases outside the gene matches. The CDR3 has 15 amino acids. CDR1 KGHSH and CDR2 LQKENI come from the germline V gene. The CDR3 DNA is TGTGCCAGCTCACCACCGGGCAGGGGGCTGCAAGAGCAGTACTTC. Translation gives CASSPPGRGLQEQYF.

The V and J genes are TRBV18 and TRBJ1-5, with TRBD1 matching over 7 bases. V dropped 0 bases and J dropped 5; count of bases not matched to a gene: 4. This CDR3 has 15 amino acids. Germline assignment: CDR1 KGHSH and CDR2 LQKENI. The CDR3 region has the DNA TGTGCCAGCTCACCACCGGGACAGCCGGATCAGCCCCAGCATTTT. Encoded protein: CASSPPGQPDQPQHF.

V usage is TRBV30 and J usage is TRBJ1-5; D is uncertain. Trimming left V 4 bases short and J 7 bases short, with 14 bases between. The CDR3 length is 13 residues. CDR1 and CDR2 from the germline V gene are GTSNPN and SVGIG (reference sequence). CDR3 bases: TGTGCCTGGAAAAGGTTTTCAAACCAGCCCCAGCATTTT. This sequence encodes CAWKRFSNQPQHF.

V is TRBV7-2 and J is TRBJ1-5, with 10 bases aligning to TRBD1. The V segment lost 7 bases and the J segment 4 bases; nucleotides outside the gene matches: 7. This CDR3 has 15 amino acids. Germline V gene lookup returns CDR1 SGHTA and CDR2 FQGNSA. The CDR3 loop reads CASNLGQGNNQPQHF. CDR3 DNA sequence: TGTGCCAGCAATTTGGGACAGGGGAATAATCAGCCCCAGCATTTT.

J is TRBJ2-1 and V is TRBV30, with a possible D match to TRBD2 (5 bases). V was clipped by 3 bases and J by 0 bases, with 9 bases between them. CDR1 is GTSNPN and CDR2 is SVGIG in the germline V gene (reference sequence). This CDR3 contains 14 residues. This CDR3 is CAWRRESSYNEQFF. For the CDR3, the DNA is TGTGCCTGGAGAAGGGAGAGCTCCTACAATGAGCAGTTCTTC.

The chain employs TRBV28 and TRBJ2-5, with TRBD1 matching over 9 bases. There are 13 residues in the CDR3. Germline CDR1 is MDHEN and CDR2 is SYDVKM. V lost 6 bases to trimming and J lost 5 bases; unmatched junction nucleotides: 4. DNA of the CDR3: TGTGCCAGCAGACTGACAGGGGGGGAGACCCAGTACTTC. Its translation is CASRLTGGETQYF.

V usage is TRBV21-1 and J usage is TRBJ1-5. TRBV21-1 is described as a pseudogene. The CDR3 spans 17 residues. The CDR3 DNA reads TGTGCCAGCAGCAATGCGGGGGGGCAGGGGAACAATCAGCCCCAGCATTTT. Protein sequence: CASSNAGGQGNNQPQHF.

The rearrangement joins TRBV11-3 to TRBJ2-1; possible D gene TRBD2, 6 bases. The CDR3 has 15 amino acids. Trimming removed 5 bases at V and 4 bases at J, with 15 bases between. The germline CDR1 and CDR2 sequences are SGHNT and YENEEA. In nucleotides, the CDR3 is TGTGCCAGCAGCCGCGGGGAGCTCGGATACAATGAGCAGTTCTTC. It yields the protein CASSRGELGYNEQFF.

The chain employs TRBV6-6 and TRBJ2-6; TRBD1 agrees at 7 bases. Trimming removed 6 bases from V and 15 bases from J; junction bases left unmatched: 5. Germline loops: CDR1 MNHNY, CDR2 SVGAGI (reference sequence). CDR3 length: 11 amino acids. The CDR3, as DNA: TGTGCCAGCAGCGACAGGGCCGCCCTGACTTTC. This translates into CASSDRAALTF.

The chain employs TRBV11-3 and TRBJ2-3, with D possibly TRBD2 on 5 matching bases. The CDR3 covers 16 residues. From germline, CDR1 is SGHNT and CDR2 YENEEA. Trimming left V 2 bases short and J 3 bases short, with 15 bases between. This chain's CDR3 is CASSLRTGRGTDTQYF. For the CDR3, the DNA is TGTGCCAGCAGCTTAAGGACGGGAAGAGGTACAGATACGCAGTATTTT. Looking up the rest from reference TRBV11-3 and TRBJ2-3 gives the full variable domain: EAGVVQSPRYKIIEKKQPVAFWCNPISGHNTLYWYLQNLGQGPELLIRYENEEAVDDSQLPKDRFSAERLKGVDSTLKIQPAELGDSAVYLCASSLRTGRGTDTQYFGPGTRLTVL.

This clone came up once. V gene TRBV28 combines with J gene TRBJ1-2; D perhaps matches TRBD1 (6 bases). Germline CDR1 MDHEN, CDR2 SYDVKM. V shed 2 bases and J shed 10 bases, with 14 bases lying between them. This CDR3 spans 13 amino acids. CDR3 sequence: CASSLRGMGSYTF. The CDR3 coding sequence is TGTGCCAGCAGTTTAAGGGGGATGGGGTCCTACACCTTC.

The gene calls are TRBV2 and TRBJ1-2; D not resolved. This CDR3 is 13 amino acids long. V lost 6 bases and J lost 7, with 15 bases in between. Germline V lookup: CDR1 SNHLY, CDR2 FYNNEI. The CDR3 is CASREDRYSGYTF. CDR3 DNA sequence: TGTGCCAGCAGAGAGGACCGTTATAGTGGCTACACCTTC.

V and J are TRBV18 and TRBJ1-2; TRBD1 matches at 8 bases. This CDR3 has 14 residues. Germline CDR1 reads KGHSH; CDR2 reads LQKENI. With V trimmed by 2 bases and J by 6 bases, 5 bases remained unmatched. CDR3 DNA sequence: TGTGCCAGCTCACCAGGACAGGGTGGTGATGGCTACACCTTC. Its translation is CASSPGQGGDGYTF.

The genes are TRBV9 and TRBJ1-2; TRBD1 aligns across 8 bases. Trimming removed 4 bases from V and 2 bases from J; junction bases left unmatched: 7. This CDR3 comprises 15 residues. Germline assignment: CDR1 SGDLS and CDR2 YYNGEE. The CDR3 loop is CASSSGTGRNYGYTF. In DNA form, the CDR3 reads TGTGCCAGCAGCTCCGGGACAGGACGCAACTATGGCTACACCTTC. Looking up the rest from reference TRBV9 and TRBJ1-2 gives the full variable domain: DSGVTQTPKHLITATGQRVTLRCSPRSGDLSVYWYQQSLDQGLQFLIQYYNGEERAKGNILERFSAQQFPDLHSELNLSSLELGDSALYFCASSSGTGRNYGYTFGSGTRLTVV.

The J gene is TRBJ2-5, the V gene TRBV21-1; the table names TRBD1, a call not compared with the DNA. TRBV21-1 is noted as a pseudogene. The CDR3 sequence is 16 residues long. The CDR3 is CASSKPGPRGQETQYF. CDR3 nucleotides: TGTGCCAGCAGCAAGCCCGGGCCAAGGGGACAAGAGACCCAGTACTTC.

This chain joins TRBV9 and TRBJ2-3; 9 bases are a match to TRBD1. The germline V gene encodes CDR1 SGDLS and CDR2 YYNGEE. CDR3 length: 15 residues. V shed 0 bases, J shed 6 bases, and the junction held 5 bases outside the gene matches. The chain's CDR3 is CASSVATGGVDTQYF. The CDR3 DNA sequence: TGTGCCAGCAGCGTAGCTACAGGGGGCGTGGATACGCAGTATTTT.